This TCR beta chain was recovered during a study of blood T cell repertoires in COVID-19. Study details: The United States, Italy and Spain provided the acute and convalescent COVID-19 samples. The analysed material was cDNA or gDNA that came from T cells, B-cell-depleted T cells, or PBMCs.

The sample holds a few counts of this clone. Germline CDR1 and CDR2: SGHNT and YYREEE (reference sequence). This CDR3 spans 17 amino acids. Losses at the gene ends were 3 bases for V and 4 bases for J; bases not matched to a gene: 10. Original processing methods: By means of reference gene primer amplification, nucleated cell counts were estimated. Sequenced by immunoSEQ multiplex PCR; TCRdb stores in-frame clones only, minus some. V, J and clone size were drawn from that table, and D and trimming were deduced from the DNA. There are around 110,000 clones in the sample; over 65% occur only once, and over 2% lies in the top ten.

The sequencing sample was made of peripheral blood. The rearrangement links TRBV5-4 to TRBJ2-3; 11 bases map to TRBD2. The sequence came from a man under 40 with acute or convalescent COVID-19. The CDR3 loop is CASSSWELAGAPDTQYF. CDR3 in DNA: TGTGCCAGCAGCTCTTGGGAACTAGCGGGAGCCCCAGATACGCAGTATTTT.